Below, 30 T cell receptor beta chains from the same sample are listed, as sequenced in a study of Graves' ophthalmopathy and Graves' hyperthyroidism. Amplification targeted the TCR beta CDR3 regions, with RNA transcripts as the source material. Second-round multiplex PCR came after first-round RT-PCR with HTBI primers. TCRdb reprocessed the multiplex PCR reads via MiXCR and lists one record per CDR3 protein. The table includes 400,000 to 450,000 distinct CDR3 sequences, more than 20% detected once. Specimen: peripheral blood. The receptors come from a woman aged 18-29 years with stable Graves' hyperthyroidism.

CDR3 amino acids: CASSQDLRQGASNTEAFF. The CDR3 DNA reads as TGTGCCAGCAGCCAAGATCTAAGGCAGGGAGCCTCGAACACTGAAGCTTTCTTT. The chain employs TRBV3-1 and TRBJ1-1; possibly TRBD1 for D (5 bases). V was cut by 0 bases and J by 1 base, with 18 bases left in between. Germline lookup yields CDR1 LGHDT and CDR2 YNNKEL (reference sequence). The CDR3 length is 18 residues.

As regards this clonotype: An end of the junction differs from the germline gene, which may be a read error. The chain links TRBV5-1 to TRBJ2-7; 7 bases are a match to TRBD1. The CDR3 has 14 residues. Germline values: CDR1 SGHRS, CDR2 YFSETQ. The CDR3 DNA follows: TGCGCCAGCAGCATCGGGACAGTCTCCTACGAGCAGCACTTC. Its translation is CASSIGTVSYEQHF.

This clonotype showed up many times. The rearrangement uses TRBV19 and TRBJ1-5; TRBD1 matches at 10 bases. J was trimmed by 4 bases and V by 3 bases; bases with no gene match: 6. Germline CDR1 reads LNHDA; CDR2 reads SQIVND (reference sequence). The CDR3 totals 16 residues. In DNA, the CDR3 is TGTGCCAGTAGTATGACAGGGGGCTCCCTAAATCAGCCCCAGCATTTT. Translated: CASSMTGGSLNQPQHF.

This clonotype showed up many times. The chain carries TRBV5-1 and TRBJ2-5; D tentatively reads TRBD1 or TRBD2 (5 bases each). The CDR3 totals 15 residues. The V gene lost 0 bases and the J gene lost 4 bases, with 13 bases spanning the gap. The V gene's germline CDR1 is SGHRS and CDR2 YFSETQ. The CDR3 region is CASSLVVGVGETQYF. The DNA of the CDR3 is TGCGCCAGCAGCTTGGTTGTGGGGGTAGGAGAGACCCAGTACTTC.

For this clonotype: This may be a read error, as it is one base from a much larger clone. The CDR3 reads CASSLKRARNSHLHF. CDR3 coding DNA: TGTGCCAGCAGTTTGAAAAGGGCACGTAATTCACACCTCCACTTT. The chain is built from TRBV28 and TRBJ1-6; no clear D. CDR1 is MDHEN and CDR2 is SYDVKM in the germline V gene. The CDR3 contains 15 residues.

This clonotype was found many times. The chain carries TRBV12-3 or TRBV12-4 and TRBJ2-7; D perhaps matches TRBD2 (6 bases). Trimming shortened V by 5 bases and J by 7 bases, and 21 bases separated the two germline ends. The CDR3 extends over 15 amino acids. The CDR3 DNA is TGTGCCAGCAGTCCCCCTCTGGGGGGATCGGGGGAGCAGTACTTC. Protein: CASSPPLGGSGEQYF.

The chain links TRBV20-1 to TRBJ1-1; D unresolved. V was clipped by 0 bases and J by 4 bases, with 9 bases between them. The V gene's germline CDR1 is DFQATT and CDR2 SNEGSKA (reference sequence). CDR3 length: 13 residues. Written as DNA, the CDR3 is TGCAGTGCTAGAGATGGGCTGATCACTGAAGCTTTCTTT. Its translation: CSARDGLITEAFF.

CDR3 in amino acids: CASSITRQGPYEQYF. The CDR3 DNA is TGTGCCAGTAGTATCACCCGACAGGGACCCTACGAGCAGTACTTC. This chain joins TRBV19 and TRBJ2-7, with 7 bases fitting TRBD1. This CDR3 contains 15 residues. V was clipped by 3 bases and J by 2 bases; unmatched bases: 7. Per germline, CDR1 LNHDA and CDR2 SQIVND (reference sequence).

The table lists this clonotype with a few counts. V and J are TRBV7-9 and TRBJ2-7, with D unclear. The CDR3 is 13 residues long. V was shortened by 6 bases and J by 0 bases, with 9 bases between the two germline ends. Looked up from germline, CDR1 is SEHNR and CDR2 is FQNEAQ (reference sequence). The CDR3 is CASRPPSSYEQYF. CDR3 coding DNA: TGTGCCAGCAGACCCCCGAGCTCCTACGAGCAGTACTTC.

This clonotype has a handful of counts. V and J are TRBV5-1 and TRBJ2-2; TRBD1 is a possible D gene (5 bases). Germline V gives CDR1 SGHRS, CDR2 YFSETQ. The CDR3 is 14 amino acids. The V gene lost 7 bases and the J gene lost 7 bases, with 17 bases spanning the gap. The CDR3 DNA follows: TGCGCCAGCGGTGCCAGGGAAATGGACGGGGAGCTGTTTTTT. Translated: CASGAREMDGELFF.

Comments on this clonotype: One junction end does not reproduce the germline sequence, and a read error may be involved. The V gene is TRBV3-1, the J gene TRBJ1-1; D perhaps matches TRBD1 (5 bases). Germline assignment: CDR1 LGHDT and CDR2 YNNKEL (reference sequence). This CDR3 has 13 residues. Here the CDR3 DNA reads TGTGCCAGCAGCCAACGGGGCGGGACTGAAGCTTGCTTT. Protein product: CASSQRGGTEACF.

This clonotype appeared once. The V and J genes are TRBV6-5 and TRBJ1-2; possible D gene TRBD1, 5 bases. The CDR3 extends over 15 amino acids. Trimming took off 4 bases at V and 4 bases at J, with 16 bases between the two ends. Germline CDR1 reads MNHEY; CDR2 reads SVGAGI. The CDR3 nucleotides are TGTGCCAGCAGTTCTCCCACGGGACGGACCTATGGCTACACCTTC. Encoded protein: CASSSPTGRTYGYTF.

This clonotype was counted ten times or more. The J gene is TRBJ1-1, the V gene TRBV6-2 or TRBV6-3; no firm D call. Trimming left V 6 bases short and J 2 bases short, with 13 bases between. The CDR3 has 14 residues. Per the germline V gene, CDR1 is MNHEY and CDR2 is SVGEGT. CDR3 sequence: CASSLPGINTEAFF. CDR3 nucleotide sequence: TGTGCCAGCAGCCTCCCGGGCATTAACACTGAAGCTTTCTTT.

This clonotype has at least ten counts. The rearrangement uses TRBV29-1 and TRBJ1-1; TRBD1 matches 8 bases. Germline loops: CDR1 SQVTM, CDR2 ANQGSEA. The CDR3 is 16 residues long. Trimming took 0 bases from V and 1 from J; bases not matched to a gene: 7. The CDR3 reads CSVEDGKQGANTEAFF. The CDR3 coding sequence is TGCAGCGTTGAAGATGGTAAGCAGGGGGCGAACACTGAAGCTTTCTTT.

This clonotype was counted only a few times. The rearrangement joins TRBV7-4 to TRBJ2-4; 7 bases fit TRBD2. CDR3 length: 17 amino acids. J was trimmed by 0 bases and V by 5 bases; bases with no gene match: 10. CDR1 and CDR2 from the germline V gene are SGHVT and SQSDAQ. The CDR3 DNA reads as TGTGCCAGCAGCGGCAGCGGGATCTCCCTAGCCAAAAACATTCAGTACTTC. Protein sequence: CASSGSGISLAKNIQYF.

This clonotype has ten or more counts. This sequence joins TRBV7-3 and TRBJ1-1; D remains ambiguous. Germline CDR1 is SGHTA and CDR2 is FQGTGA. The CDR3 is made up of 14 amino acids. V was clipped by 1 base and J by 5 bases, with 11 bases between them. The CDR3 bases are TGTGCCAGCAGCTTAAGGCCTGATAGTACTGAAGCTTTCTTT. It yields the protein CASSLRPDSTEAFF.

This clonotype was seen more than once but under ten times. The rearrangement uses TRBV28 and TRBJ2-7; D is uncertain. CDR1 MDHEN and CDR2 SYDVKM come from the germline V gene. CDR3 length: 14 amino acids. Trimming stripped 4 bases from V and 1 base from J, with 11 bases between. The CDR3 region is CASSSHGRSYEQYF. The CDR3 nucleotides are TGTGCCAGCAGTTCACATGGACGGTCCTACGAGCAGTACTTC.

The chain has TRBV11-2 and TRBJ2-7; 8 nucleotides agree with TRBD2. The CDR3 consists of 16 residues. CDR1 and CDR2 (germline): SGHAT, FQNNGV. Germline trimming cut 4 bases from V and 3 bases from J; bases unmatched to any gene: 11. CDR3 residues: CASSSVSGGGRYEQYF. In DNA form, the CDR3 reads TGTGCCAGCAGCTCCGTGTCGGGGGGGGGCCGCTACGAGCAGTACTTC. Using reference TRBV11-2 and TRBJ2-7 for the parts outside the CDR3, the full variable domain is EAGVAQSPRYKIIEKRQSVAFWCNPISGHATLYWYQQILGQGPKLLIQFQNNGVVDDSQLPKDRFSAERLKGVDSTLKIQPAKLEDSAVYLCASSSVSGGGRYEQYFGPGTRLTVT.

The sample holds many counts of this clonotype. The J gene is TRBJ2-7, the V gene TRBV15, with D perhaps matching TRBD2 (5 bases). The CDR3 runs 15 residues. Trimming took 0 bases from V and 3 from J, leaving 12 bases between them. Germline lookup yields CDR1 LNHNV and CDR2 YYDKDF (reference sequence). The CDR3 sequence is CATSRDSLVDYEQYF. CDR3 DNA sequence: TGTGCCACCAGCAGAGACTCACTAGTTGACTACGAGCAGTACTTC.

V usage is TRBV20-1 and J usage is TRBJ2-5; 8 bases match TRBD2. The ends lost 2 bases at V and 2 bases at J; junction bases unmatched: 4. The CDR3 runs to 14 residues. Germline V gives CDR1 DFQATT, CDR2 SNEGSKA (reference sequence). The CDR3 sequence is CSARTLAEQETQYF. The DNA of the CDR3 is TGCAGTGCTAGAACACTAGCGGAGCAAGAGACCCAGTACTTC.

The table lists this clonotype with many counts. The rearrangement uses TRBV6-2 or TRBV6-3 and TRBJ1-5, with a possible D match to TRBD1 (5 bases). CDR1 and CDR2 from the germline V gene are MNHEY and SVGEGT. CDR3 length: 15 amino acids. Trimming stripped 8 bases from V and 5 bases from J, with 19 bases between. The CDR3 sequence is CASGTIRVGDQPQHF. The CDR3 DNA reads TGTGCCAGCGGAACTATCAGGGTTGGGGATCAGCCCCAGCATTTT.

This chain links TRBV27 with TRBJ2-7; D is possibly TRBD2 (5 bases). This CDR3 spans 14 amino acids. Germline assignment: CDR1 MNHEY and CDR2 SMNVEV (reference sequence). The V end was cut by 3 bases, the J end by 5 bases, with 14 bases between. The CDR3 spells CASSLRLEGDEQYF. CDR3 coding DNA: TGTGCCAGCAGTTTGAGATTAGAGGGTGACGAGCAGTACTTC.

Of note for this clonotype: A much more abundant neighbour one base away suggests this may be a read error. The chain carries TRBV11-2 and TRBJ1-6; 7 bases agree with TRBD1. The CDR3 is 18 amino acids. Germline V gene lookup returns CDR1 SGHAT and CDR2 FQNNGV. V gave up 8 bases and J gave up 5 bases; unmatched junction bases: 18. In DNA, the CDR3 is TGTGCCAGCTACCAAATCGGGCAATGGGGACAGAATAATTCACCCCTCCACTTT. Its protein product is CASYQIGQWGQNNSPLHF.

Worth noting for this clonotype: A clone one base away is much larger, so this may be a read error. CDR3: CSARELGAGSDEQYF. The DNA for the CDR3 is TGCAGTGCTAGAGAATTAGGTGCGGGCTCCGACGAGCAGTACTTC. The chain uses TRBV20-1 and TRBJ2-7; D is perhaps TRBD2 (5 bases). CDR3 length equals 15 residues. Germline assignment: CDR1 DFQATT and CDR2 SNEGSKA (reference sequence).

The CDR3 loop reads CASSMVGTGGNTEAFF. CDR3 DNA sequence: TGTGCCAGTAGTATGGTAGGGACAGGGGGCAACACTGAAGCTTTCTTT. This chain joins TRBV19 and TRBJ1-1, with 12 bases identical to TRBD1. The V gene end was trimmed by 3 bases and the J gene end by 2 bases; junction bases not matched to a gene: 4. CDR1 is LNHDA and CDR2 is SQIVND in the germline V gene (reference sequence). This CDR3 is built from 16 residues. Together with reference TRBV19 and TRBJ1-1, the CDR3 gives the full variable domain: DGGITQSPKYLFRKEGQNVTLSCEQNLNHDAMYWYRQDPGQGLRLIYYSQIVNDFQKGDIAEGYSVSREKKESFPLTVTSAQKNPTAFYLCASSMVGTGGNTEAFFGQGTRLTVV.

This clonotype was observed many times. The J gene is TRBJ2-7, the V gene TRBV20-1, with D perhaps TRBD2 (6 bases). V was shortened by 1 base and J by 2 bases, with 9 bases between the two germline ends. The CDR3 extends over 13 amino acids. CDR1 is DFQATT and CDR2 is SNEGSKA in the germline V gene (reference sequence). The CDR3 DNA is TGCAGTGCTAGAGGGCGACTAGCCTACGAGCAGTACTTC. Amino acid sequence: CSARGRLAYEQYF.

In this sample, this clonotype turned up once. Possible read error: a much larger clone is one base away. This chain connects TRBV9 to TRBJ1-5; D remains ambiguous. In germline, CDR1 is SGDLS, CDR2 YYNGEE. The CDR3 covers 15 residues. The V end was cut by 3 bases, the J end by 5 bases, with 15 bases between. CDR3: CASSATLGSDQPQHF. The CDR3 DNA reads TGTGCCAGCAGCGCCACGTTAGGGAGCGATCAGCCCCAGCATTTT. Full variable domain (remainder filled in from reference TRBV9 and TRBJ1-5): DSGVTQTPKHLITATGQRVTLRCSPRSGDLSVYWYQQSLDQGLQFLIQYYNGEERAKGNILERFSAQQFPDLHSELNLSSLELGDSALYFCASSATLGSDQPQHFGDGTRLSIL.

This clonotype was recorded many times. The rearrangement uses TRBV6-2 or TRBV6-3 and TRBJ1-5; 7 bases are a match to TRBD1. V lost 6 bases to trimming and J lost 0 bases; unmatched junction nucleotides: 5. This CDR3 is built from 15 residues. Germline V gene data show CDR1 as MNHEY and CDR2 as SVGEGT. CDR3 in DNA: TGTGCCAGCAGGCGGACAGGCTTTAGCAATCAGCCCCAGCATTTT. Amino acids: CASRRTGFSNQPQHF.

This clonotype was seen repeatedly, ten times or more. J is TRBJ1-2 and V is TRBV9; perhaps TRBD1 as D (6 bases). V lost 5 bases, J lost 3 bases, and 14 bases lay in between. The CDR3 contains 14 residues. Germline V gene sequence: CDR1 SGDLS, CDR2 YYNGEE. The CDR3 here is CASRKDRLDYGYTF. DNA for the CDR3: TGTGCCAGCAGGAAGGACAGATTGGACTATGGCTACACCTTC.

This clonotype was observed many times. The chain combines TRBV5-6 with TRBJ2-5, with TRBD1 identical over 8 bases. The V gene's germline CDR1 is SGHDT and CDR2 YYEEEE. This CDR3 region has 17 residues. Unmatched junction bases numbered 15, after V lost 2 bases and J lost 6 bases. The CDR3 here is CASSFQGALGPGKTQYF. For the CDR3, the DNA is TGTGCCAGCAGCTTCCAGGGGGCGTTGGGGCCCGGAAAGACCCAGTACTTC. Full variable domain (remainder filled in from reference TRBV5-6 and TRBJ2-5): DAGVTQSPTHLIKTRGQQVTLRCSPKSGHDTVSWYQQALGQGPQFIFQYYEEEERQRGNFPDRFSGHQFPNYSSELNVNALLLGDSALYLCASSFQGALGPGKTQYFGPGTRLLVL.